Presented here are 22 T cell receptor beta chains from one specimen sequenced in a study of CD8+ T cells in alopecia areata. RNA extraction was followed by reverse transcription into cDNA, which acted as the sequencing template. Some clones are missing from TCRdb's copy, which holds only in-frame ones; the method was immunoSEQ multiplex PCR. The sample contains around 100,000 clones, 86% of which appear only once. Treatment in this sample: oral pan-JAK inhibitor, 5-10 mg twice daily. The material sequenced was CD8+ T cells sorted from blood, taken at roughly week 30, from a patient treated with tofacitinib. These receptors were taken from a human donor with alopecia areata.

The chain has TRBV7-8 and TRBJ2-7, with D perhaps TRBD2 (5 bases). This CDR3 contains 17 residues. Germline CDR1 SGHVS, CDR2 FQNEAQ. V was trimmed by 2 bases and J by 6 bases, leaving 23 bases between them. This chain's CDR3 is CASSLRVRDVQVGEQYF. In nucleotides, the CDR3 is TGTGCCAGCAGCTTAAGGGTACGGGATGTGCAAGTGGGCGAGCAGTACTTC.

The chain carries TRBV7-9 and TRBJ2-7; the D call may be TRBD1 or TRBD2 (5 bases each). V lost 5 bases, J lost 2 bases, and 19 bases lay in between. The CDR3 extends over 16 amino acids. Looked up from germline, CDR1 is SEHNR and CDR2 is FQNEAQ (reference sequence). The CDR3 DNA reads as TGTGCCAGCAGCCTAACGGGACCGCCGGTCCCCTACGAGCAGTACTTC. It yields the protein CASSLTGPPVPYEQYF.

Written as DNA, the CDR3 is TGTGCCAGCAGCGTTCAGGGGTACCAAGAGACCCAGTACTTC. Amino acids: CASSVQGYQETQYF. The J gene is TRBJ2-5, the V gene TRBV9, with D possibly TRBD1 on 6 matching bases. Germline CDR1 is SGDLS and CDR2 is YYNGEE. The CDR3 consists of 14 residues. Trimming stripped 2 bases from V and 0 bases from J, with 8 bases between.

The rearrangement joins TRBV6-5 to TRBJ1-1; D possibly corresponds to TRBD1 (6 bases). Per the germline V gene, CDR1 is MNHEY and CDR2 is SVGAGI. The CDR3 is 14 amino acids. V lost 3 bases, J lost 2 bases, and 10 bases lay in between. The CDR3 DNA reads TGTGCCAGCAGTTATAGGGGGATAAACACTGAAGCTTTCTTT. Its translation: CASSYRGINTEAFF.

The chain carries TRBV4-1 and TRBJ2-1, with a possible D match to TRBD1 (6 bases). This CDR3 region has 16 residues. The V gene's germline CDR1 is MGHRA and CDR2 YSYEKL. Trimming cost V 3 bases and J 4 bases, with 16 bases left between them. CDR3 nucleotide sequence: TGCGCCAGCAGCCAGGAAAGGACAGAGCCTTACAATGAGCAGTTCTTC. The encoded protein is CASSQERTEPYNEQFF.

The chain links TRBV29-1 to TRBJ1-2; perhaps TRBD1 as D (6 bases). The V end was cut by 0 bases, the J end by 7 bases, with 9 bases between. This CDR3 contains 12 residues. Germline-derived CDR1 and CDR2 are SQVTM and ANQGSEA. In DNA, the CDR3 is TGCAGCGTTGAAGAAACAGGGCCTGGCTACACCTTC. Residues: CSVEETGPGYTF.

The chain couples TRBV7-8 to TRBJ2-1, with 10 bases lining up with TRBD2. The CDR3 has 15 residues. V lost 3 bases, J lost 5 bases, and 4 bases stayed unmatched. Germline loops: CDR1 SGHVS, CDR2 FQNEAQ. The CDR3 DNA sequence: TGTGCCAGCAGCTTTCCTACTAGCGGGAACAATGAGCAGTTCTTC. Its protein product is CASSFPTSGNNEQFF.

The chain has TRBV6-5 and TRBJ1-5; D is ambiguous. Per the germline V gene, CDR1 is MNHEY and CDR2 is SVGAGI. The CDR3 sequence is 13 residues long. Trimming removed 8 bases at V and 5 bases at J, with 13 bases between. The CDR3 reads CASRTQAHQPQHF. CDR3 bases: TGTGCCAGCCGTACCCAGGCTCATCAGCCCCAGCATTTT.

The chain uses TRBV2 and TRBJ1-5, with 8 nucleotides matching TRBD1. The J segment lost 6 bases and the V segment lost 5 bases, leaving 9 bases of the junction unmatched. The length of the CDR3 is 15 residues. Germline V gene lookup returns CDR1 SNHLY and CDR2 FYNNEI. CDR3 DNA sequence: TGTGCCAGCAGTTATGTTGGGACAGGCGCTCAGCCCCAGCATTTT. Translation: CASSYVGTGAQPQHF.

The chain recombines TRBV5-1 with TRBJ2-7; a possible D gene is TRBD2 (6 bases). This CDR3 spans 20 amino acids. The V and J ends lost 3 bases and 0 bases respectively, with 28 bases between them. Germline V gene lookup returns CDR1 SGHRS and CDR2 YFSETQ. The CDR3 DNA reads as TGCGCCAGCAGCTCCCGGACTACGACAGCCCATCAGTTAATCTCCTACGAGCAGTACTTC. It translates to CASSSRTTTAHQLISYEQYF.

V gene TRBV2 combines with J gene TRBJ2-1; a weak D match, TRBD1 (5 bases). Germline assignment: CDR1 SNHLY and CDR2 FYNNEI. V was trimmed by 4 bases and J by 4 bases, leaving 11 bases between them. The CDR3 runs 14 residues. This chain's CDR3 is CASSGANRYNEQFF. For the CDR3, the DNA is TGTGCCAGCAGTGGGGCCAACAGGTACAATGAGCAGTTCTTC.

The chain links TRBV29-1 to TRBJ2-7; TRBD2 might be the D (6 bases). The CDR3 has 13 residues. From germline, CDR1 is SQVTM and CDR2 ANQGSEA. Trimming took off 3 bases at V and 5 bases at J, with 14 bases between the two ends. As DNA, the CDR3 is TGCAGCGTTGATGGGGGGTTCCTGGACGAGCAGTACTTC. This encodes CSVDGGFLDEQYF.

This clone was detected a few times. The chain has TRBV5-4 and TRBJ2-3; TRBD1 matches at 9 bases. Looked up from germline, CDR1 is SGHNT and CDR2 is YYREEE (reference sequence). The CDR3 covers 14 residues. V lost 5 bases, J lost 3 bases, and 4 bases stayed unmatched. CDR3 DNA sequence: TGTGCCAGCAGACGGACAGGGGAGACAGATACGCAGTATTTT. This codes for CASRRTGETDTQYF.

The chain uses TRBV11-2 and TRBJ2-1; 15 bases align to TRBD2. The CDR3 covers 19 residues. Trimming at V came to 5 bases and at J to 8 bases, leaving 16 bases not matched to a gene. The germline CDR1 and CDR2 sequences are SGHAT and FQNNGV. The DNA for the CDR3 is TGTGCCAGCAGCGTAACCGGGACTAGCGGGGGGACCCTAAGGTATGAGCAGTTCTTC. This encodes CASSVTGTSGGTLRYEQFF.

This clone was detected only once. This rearrangement joins TRBV7-9 to TRBJ2-5; the match to TRBD1 covers 12 bases. Gene TRBJ2-7 matches the end of the DNA better, so the J call may be wrong. The CDR3 runs 14 residues. CDR1 is SEHNR and CDR2 is FQNEAQ in the germline V gene (reference sequence). The CDR3 nucleotides are TGTGCCAGCAGCCCGGGACAGGGGGCACACGAGCAGTACTTC. Translated: CASSPGQGAHEQYF.

V gene TRBV11-2 combines with J gene TRBJ2-4, with D perhaps matching TRBD1 (5 bases). The germline CDR1 and CDR2 sequences are SGHAT and FQNNGV. The CDR3 runs 11 residues. V lost 5 bases to trimming and J lost 7 bases, with 6 bases between them. CDR3: CASSPGNIQYF. In nucleotides, the CDR3 is TGTGCCAGCAGCCCAGGGAACATTCAGTACTTC.

The genes are TRBV7-9 and TRBJ2-1; 9 bases map to TRBD1. Trimming removed 5 bases from V and 7 bases from J; junction bases left unmatched: 12. From germline, CDR1 is SEHNR and CDR2 FQNEAQ (reference sequence). The CDR3 has 16 residues. CDR3 bases: TGTGCCAGCAGCCCCACGTCAGGACAGGGGTGGAATGAGCAGTTCTTC. Translation gives CASSPTSGQGWNEQFF.

This clone was detected once. The gene calls are TRBV30 and TRBJ2-2; 8 positions match TRBD2. Looked up from germline, CDR1 is GTSNPN and CDR2 is SVGIG (reference sequence). V dropped 2 bases and J dropped 6; count of bases not matched to a gene: 11. This CDR3 contains 16 residues. The CDR3 here is CAWSPGTSSFAGELFF. The CDR3 coding sequence is TGTGCCTGGAGTCCCGGGACTAGTTCCTTTGCCGGGGAGCTGTTTTTT.

V gene TRBV18 combines with J gene TRBJ2-7; possible D gene TRBD1, 5 bases. The CDR3 is 15 amino acids. V lost 0 bases, J lost 0 bases, and 9 bases lay in between. Per germline, CDR1 KGHSH and CDR2 LQKENI. The CDR3 loop is CASSPPDTSSYEQYF. The CDR3 DNA reads as TGTGCCAGCTCACCACCGGACACGAGCTCCTACGAGCAGTACTTC.

This clone appeared a single time. The chain is built from TRBV4-2 and TRBJ1-1; no firm D call. V was shortened by 2 bases and J by 6 bases, with 16 bases between the two germline ends. The CDR3 is made up of 15 amino acids. Germline CDR1 is LGHNA and CDR2 is YNFKEQ. For the CDR3, the DNA is TGTGCCAGCAGCCAATTGGACCCCGGCGCGGCTGAAGCTTTCTTT. Amino acids: CASSQLDPGAAEAFF.

The chain joins TRBV27 to TRBJ1-1; D ambiguous. With 6 bases removed from V and 1 base from J, the gap between germline ends came to 12 bases. In germline, CDR1 is MNHEY, CDR2 SMNVEV (reference sequence). This CDR3 comprises 14 residues. CDR3 DNA sequence: TGTGCCAGCAGCATACTGAGCCCGAACACTGAAGCTTTCTTT. This encodes CASSILSPNTEAFF.

This chain joins TRBV27 and TRBJ1-4; no definite D call. Germline V gene sequence: CDR1 MNHEY, CDR2 SMNVEV (reference sequence). This CDR3 is 14 amino acids long. The V end lost 5 bases, the J end lost 4 bases, and 11 bases lay between the germline ends. The CDR3 loop is CASSPRTVNEKLFF. The CDR3 nucleotides are TGTGCCAGCAGTCCCCGGACGGTTAATGAAAAACTGTTTTTT.